The 28 T cell receptor beta chains in this list originate from one sample, sequenced in a study of blood T cell repertoires in COVID-19. Only in-frame clones appear in the TCRdb table, and some are missing; sequencing was by immunoSEQ multiplex PCR. The data contain about 97,000 clones, 87% of them seen just once; the ten biggest clones take up 9.5% to 13%. The source material was peripheral blood. The receptor set was obtained from a woman aged 30 to 39 with acute or convalescent COVID-19.

There are a few counts of this clone. The rearrangement joins TRBV7-3 to TRBJ2-5; TRBD2 is a possible D gene (6 bases). The V end lost 5 bases, the J end lost 2 bases, and 15 bases lay between the germline ends. CDR3 length: 15 amino acids. Germline V gene lookup returns CDR1 SGHTA and CDR2 FQGTGA. The CDR3 here is CASSRTGLLQETQYF. CDR3 nucleotide sequence: TGTGCCAGCAGCCGAACCGGACTACTTCAAGAGACCCAGTACTTC.

The DNA of the CDR3 is TGCAGCGTTGGACAGATCATGGGCTACACCTTC. It specifies CSVGQIMGYTF. V gene TRBV29-1 combines with J gene TRBJ1-2; TRBD1 is a possible D gene (5 bases). The V end was cut by 4 bases, the J end by 8 bases, with 11 bases between. CDR1 and CDR2 from the germline V gene are SQVTM and ANQGSEA. CDR3 length: 11 amino acids.

The chain combines TRBV14 with TRBJ2-3; 15 positions agree with TRBD2. The germline V gene encodes CDR1 SGHDN and CDR2 FVKESK. V trimming: 4 bases; J trimming: 8 bases; junction bases outside the gene matches: 4. The CDR3 is made up of 15 amino acids. The CDR3 DNA sequence: TGTGCCAGCAGCCCCGGACTAGCGGGGGGGGTTACGCAGTATTTT. This codes for CASSPGLAGGVTQYF.

The V and J genes are TRBV6-6 and TRBJ1-2; D is unresolved. Trimming left V 6 bases short and J 8 bases short, with 19 bases between. CDR3 length: 14 amino acids. CDR1 and CDR2 (germline): MNHNY, SVGAGI (reference sequence). The CDR3 DNA follows: TGTGCCAGCAGCCCCCCGGCCGGGTTAGGCGGCTACACCTTC. It specifies CASSPPAGLGGYTF.

The V and J genes are TRBV11-1 and TRBJ2-3; 8 bases are a match to TRBD1. The CDR3 length is 15 residues. The ends lost 5 bases at V and 5 bases at J; junction bases unmatched: 9. The germline CDR1 and CDR2 sequences are SGHAT and FQDESV (reference sequence). CDR3 residues: CASSLQGAVKDTQYF. The CDR3 nucleotides are TGTGCCAGCAGCCTTCAGGGGGCTGTGAAAGATACGCAGTATTTT.

The DNA for the CDR3 is TGCGCCAGCAGCTTGGGGACAGCCTTTAATTCACCCCTCCACTTT. Translated, it gives CASSLGTAFNSPLHF. This chain links TRBV5-1 with TRBJ1-6, with D perhaps matching TRBD1 (6 bases). Germline lookup yields CDR1 SGHRS and CDR2 YFSETQ. V gave up 0 bases and J gave up 6 bases, with 10 bases separating them. CDR3 length: 15 residues.

This clone was detected once. The rearrangement uses TRBV7-8 and TRBJ2-1; 10 bases fit TRBD2. V lost 5 bases and J lost 0; bases outside the gene matches: 16. CDR1 SGHVS and CDR2 FQNEAQ come from the germline V gene. The CDR3 runs to 20 residues. CDR3 nucleotide sequence: TGTGCCAGCAGCCGCCTACGAGGTAGCGGGGGGCCCAGCTCCTACAATGAGCAGTTCTTC. Translating gives CASSRLRGSGGPSSYNEQFF.

The chain recombines TRBV6-5 with TRBJ1-5; tentatively, D is TRBD1 (6 bases). Trimming removed 9 bases at V and 2 bases at J, with 11 bases between. CDR1 MNHEY and CDR2 SVGAGI come from the germline V gene. This CDR3 is built from 13 residues. The CDR3: CASHRVGNQPQHF. DNA for the CDR3: TGTGCCAGTCACAGGGTCGGCAATCAGCCCCAGCATTTT.

The chain has TRBV11-2 and TRBJ1-5; D remains unclear. V shed 5 bases and J shed 4 bases, with 9 bases lying between them. Germline V lookup: CDR1 SGHAT, CDR2 FQNNGV. CDR3 length: 13 residues. CDR3 sequence reads: CASSRGLNQPQHF. DNA of the CDR3: TGTGCCAGCAGCCGCGGGCTGAATCAGCCCCAGCATTTT.

V and J are TRBV19 and TRBJ2-7, with D perhaps TRBD2 (6 bases). CDR3 size: 12 residues. V was pared by 4 bases and J by 7 bases, with 11 bases between. CDR1 and CDR2 (germline): LNHDA, SQIVND (reference sequence). The CDR3 sequence is CASSNPGREQYF. The CDR3 DNA is TGTGCCAGTAGTAATCCTGGGAGGGAGCAGTACTTC.

In regard to this clone: A read error may produce the germline difference seen at one junction end. The V call is TRBV11-2, the J call TRBJ1-3; D is perhaps TRBD1 (6 bases). Looked up from germline, CDR1 is SGHAT and CDR2 is FQNNGV. The length of the CDR3 is 17 residues. CDR3 nucleotide sequence: TGTGCCAGCAGCTTAGATAAAGGACAGAGCTCTGGAAACACCATGTATTTT. Its protein product is CASSLDKGQSSGNTMYF.

The J gene is TRBJ1-2, the V gene TRBV29-1; a possible D gene is TRBD1 (6 bases). The CDR3 has 14 residues. V lost 5 bases, J lost 7 bases, and 20 bases lay in between. The germline V gene encodes CDR1 SQVTM and CDR2 ANQGSEA. The CDR3 region is CSVFDDRFRGGYTF. The CDR3 DNA reads as TGCAGCGTTTTCGACGACAGGTTTCGGGGTGGCTACACCTTC.

This clone was observed once. Sequence at one end of the junction differs from germline and may be a read error. The chain combines TRBV5-1 with TRBJ2-3; D is ambiguous. Germline CDR1 is SGHRS and CDR2 is YFSETQ. This CDR3 has 14 amino acids. CDR3 DNA sequence: TGCGTCAGCAGCTTGCCCAGCGTAGCAGATACGCAGTATTTT. It specifies CVSSLPSVADTQYF.

This rearrangement joins TRBV3-1 (or the pseudogene TRBV3-2) to TRBJ2-3; TRBD1 matches at 7 bases. V lost 8 bases and J lost 4; bases outside the gene matches: 9. This CDR3 is 14 amino acids long. CDR1 LGHDT and CDR2 YNNKEL come from the germline V gene (reference sequence). The CDR3 nucleotides are TGTGCCAGCGCTCGCACAGGGGCTCCAGATACGCAGTATTTT. Translation: CASARTGAPDTQYF.

In this sample, this clone turned up a few times. DNA of the CDR3: TGTGCCAGTAGAAACGGGGGTTTGGAGAATGAAAAACTGTTTTTT. Translated, it gives CASRNGGLENEKLFF. The V gene is TRBV19, the J gene TRBJ1-4, with a possible D match to TRBD1 (5 bases). The CDR3 runs to 15 residues. In germline, CDR1 is LNHDA, CDR2 SQIVND (reference sequence). The germline V and J ends were trimmed by 6 bases and 5 bases, with 16 bases remaining between them.

This clone was seen once. CDR3 sequence (DNA): TGTGCCATCAGTGAGTTAGACAGGGGAGAAAGTAATAATTCACCCCTCCACTTT. It translates to CAISELDRGESNNSPLHF. This chain links TRBV10-3 with TRBJ1-6; 8 nucleotides align to TRBD1. Germline lookup yields CDR1 ENHRY and CDR2 SYGVKD. The ends lost 1 base at V and 5 bases at J; junction bases unmatched: 10. The CDR3 is made up of 18 amino acids.

The chain carries TRBV3-1 (or the pseudogene TRBV3-2) and TRBJ1-6; tentative D call: TRBD1 (6 bases). The V gene lost 1 base and the J gene lost 9 bases, with 10 bases spanning the gap. In germline, CDR1 is LGHDT, CDR2 YNNKEL (reference sequence). This CDR3 has 14 amino acids. CDR3: CASSQGGRISPLHF. The CDR3 DNA is TGTGCCAGCAGCCAAGGGGGGCGAATTTCACCCCTCCACTTT.

This chain links TRBV28 with TRBJ1-6; a weak D match, TRBD1 (6 bases). The CDR3 has 15 amino acids. Trimming stripped 3 bases from V and 9 bases from J, with 15 bases between. The germline gives CDR1 MDHEN, CDR2 SYDVKM. The CDR3 sequence: CASSFESRGFSPLHF. For the CDR3, the DNA is TGTGCCAGCAGTTTTGAGAGCAGGGGCTTTTCACCCCTCCACTTT.

The J gene is TRBJ2-2, the V gene TRBV6-2 or TRBV6-3; TRBD2 matches 14 bases. With 5 bases clipped from V and 6 bases from J, the junction kept 5 bases outside the gene matches. Germline V CDR1 and CDR2: MNHEY, SVGEGT. CDR3 length equals 16 residues. CDR3 nucleotide sequence: TGTGCCAGCAGTCCGGGGACTAGCGGGGGCTCCGGGGAGCTGTTTTTT. This codes for CASSPGTSGGSGELFF.

The rearrangement links TRBV7-8 to TRBJ1-2, with a possible D match to TRBD1 (6 bases). CDR3 length: 15 residues. From germline, CDR1 is SGHVS and CDR2 FQNEAQ. V was pared by 5 bases and J by 4 bases, with 17 bases between. CDR3: CASSQDSRLLYGYTF. CDR3 sequence (DNA): TGTGCCAGCAGCCAGGACAGCCGCCTACTCTATGGCTACACCTTC. The whole variable domain, filled in from reference TRBV7-8 and TRBJ1-2, reads GAGVSQSPRYKVAKRGQDVALRCDPISGHVSLFWYQQALGQGPEFLTYFQNEAQLDKSGLPSDRFFAERPEGSVSTLKIQRTQQEDSAVYLCASSQDSRLLYGYTFGSGTRLTVV.

The chain links TRBV3-1 (or the pseudogene TRBV3-2) to TRBJ2-7; TRBD1 might be the D (6 bases). CDR1 is LGHDT and CDR2 is YNNKEL in the germline V gene (reference sequence). The V and J ends lost 1 base and 5 bases respectively, with 18 bases between them. This CDR3 has 16 amino acids. The CDR3 region has the DNA TGTGCCAGCAGCCAAGTGCGAATTGGGGGCTTCGACGAGCAGTACTTC. This sequence encodes CASSQVRIGGFDEQYF.

The gene calls are TRBV28 and TRBJ2-7; 7 nucleotides align to TRBD1. CDR1 is MDHEN, CDR2 SYDVKM, per germline. This CDR3 is built from 14 residues. Trimming took 6 bases from V and 4 from J; bases not matched to a gene: 9. The CDR3 sequence is CASRTGLDLYEQYF. CDR3 nucleotides: TGTGCCAGCAGGACAGGGCTGGACTTGTACGAGCAGTACTTC.

This chain joins TRBV3-1 (or the pseudogene TRBV3-2) and TRBJ2-3; 7 bases align to TRBD2. The J segment lost 5 bases and the V segment lost 5 bases, leaving 7 bases of the junction unmatched. This CDR3 is built from 14 residues. CDR1 and CDR2 (germline): LGHDT, YNNKEL (reference sequence). The CDR3 sequence: CASSFRGGRDTQYF. The CDR3 DNA follows: TGTGCCAGCAGCTTTCGCGGGGGACGAGATACGCAGTATTTT.

This chain connects TRBV7-9 to TRBJ2-2, with D possibly TRBD1 on 6 matching bases. Germline-derived CDR1 and CDR2 are SEHNR and FQNEAQ (reference sequence). V was cut by 6 bases and J by 0 bases, with 17 bases left in between. The CDR3 is made up of 17 amino acids. DNA of the CDR3: TGTGCCAGCAGGCACCGATGGGACACTTCGAACACCGGGGAGCTGTTTTTT. This encodes CASRHRWDTSNTGELFF.

This chain connects TRBV10-1 to TRBJ2-3; no firm D call. In germline, CDR1 is WNHNN, CDR2 SYGVQD (reference sequence). The CDR3 contains 15 residues. Trimming stripped 0 bases from V and 3 bases from J, with 10 bases between. The CDR3 is CASSESVAVTDTQYF. Here the CDR3 DNA reads TGCGCCAGCAGTGAGTCGGTGGCGGTAACAGATACGCAGTATTTT.

The chain employs TRBV5-5 and TRBJ1-6; D perhaps matches TRBD1 (6 bases). The CDR3 has 14 residues. V shed 4 bases and J shed 7 bases, with 12 bases lying between them. Germline CDR1 is SGHKS and CDR2 is YYEKEE (reference sequence). The CDR3 sequence is CASSLSTGNSPLHF. The CDR3 DNA follows: TGTGCCAGCAGCCTCAGCACAGGGAATTCACCCCTCCACTTT.

This clone was observed a handful of times. This chain joins TRBV11-3 and TRBJ1-1, with D maybe TRBD1 (6 bases). CDR1 and CDR2 from the germline V gene are SGHNT and YENEEA. V gave up 5 bases and J gave up 3 bases, with 13 bases separating them. CDR3 length: 14 residues. The CDR3 DNA is TGTGCCAGCAGCGCATACAGGGAATACACTGAAGCTTTCTTT. Residues: CASSAYREYTEAFF.

The genes are TRBV2 and TRBJ2-7; D uncertain. Germline CDR1 and CDR2: SNHLY and FYNNEI. Deletions cut 10 bases from V and 5 bases from J, with 15 bases between. This CDR3 spans 12 amino acids. The DNA for the CDR3 is TGTGCCAACCTCGACGGGTACAACGAGCAGTACTTC. Its translation: CANLDGYNEQYF. Using reference TRBV2 and TRBJ2-7 for the parts outside the CDR3, the full variable domain is EPEVTQTPSHQVTQMGQEVILRCVPISNHLYFYWYRQILGQKVEFLVSFYNNEISEKSEIFDDQFSVERPDGSNFTLKIRSTKLEDSAMYFCANLDGYNEQYFGPGTRLTVT.